A selection of T cell receptor beta chains follows, all from one sample in a study of CD8 T cells in ankylosing spondylitis. TCRdb reprocessed the 5' RACE reads with MiXCR, giving one entry per CDR3 protein. Among fewer than 250,000 distinct CDR3 sequences listed, under 12% were seen once. Sequenced material: blood, either unsorted or a sorted T cell fraction (not recorded which). Receptors were obtained from a male donor with ankylosing spondylitis or in good health (not recorded which). Each CDR3 is given with its conserved first and last residue. The D gene is left open where the match is weak. For some rows the clone size is stated as once, few or many, or as a class when expanded; others skip it.

V	D	size	J	CDR3	DNA
TRBV20-1	.	many	TRBJ1-2	CSAFEKGKHYGYTF	TGCAGTGCTTTTGAAAAGGGCAAACACTATGGCTACACCTTC
TRBV20-1	TRBD1	many	TRBJ2-3	CSAEHQGAARQYF	TGCAGTGCTGAGCACCAGGGGGCGGCGAGGCAGTATTTT
TRBV29-1	TRBD1	many	TRBJ2-1	CSVSGTAQYNEQFF	TGCAGCGTCTCCGGGACAGCACAATACAATGAGCAGTTCTTC
TRBV16	.	many	TRBJ1-1	CASSASGPPEAFF	TGTGCCAGCAGCGCTTCAGGACCACCTGAAGCTTTCTTT
TRBV5-1	TRBD1	many	TRBJ2-2	CASSEGQGARTGELFF	TGCGCCAGCAGCGAGGGACAGGGGGCGCGTACCGGGGAGCTGTTTTTT
TRBV2	.	.	TRBJ2-7	CASRDSPPWEQYF	TGTGCCAGCAGGGACAGCCCCCCTTGGGAGCAGTACTTC
TRBV30	.	many	TRBJ1-2	CAWGARWGRWDGYTF	TGTGCCTGGGGGGCCCGTTGGGGGCGCTGGGATGGCTACACCTTC
TRBV20-1	TRBD1	once	TRBJ2-3	CSAPAGGRTDTQYF	TGCAGTGCTCCGGCAGGGGGCCGCACAGATACGCAGTATTTT
TRBV12-3/TRBV12-4	.	many	TRBJ2-7	CASSSHYTLLRYEQYF	TGTGCCAGCAGTTCCCACTACACCCTCCTGAGGTACGAGCAGTACTTC
TRBV5-6	TRBD2	many	TRBJ2-5	CASSFPSGYTPETQYF	TGTGCCAGCAGCTTTCCTAGCGGGTATACCCCGGAGACCCAGTACTTC
TRBV5-1	TRBD1	many	TRBJ1-1	CASSFRGRDTEAFF	TGCGCCAGCAGCTTCAGGGGGAGGGACACTGAAGCTTTCTTT
TRBV6-7	TRBD2	.	TRBJ2-3	CALFLTSDFGMDTQYF	TGTGCCCTATTCCTCACTAGCGATTTTGGGATGGATACGCAGTATTTT
TRBV6-1	TRBD2	few	TRBJ2-7	CASRAGGGPRTYEQYF	TGTGCCAGCCGCGCGGGAGGAGGACCCAGAACCTACGAGCAGTACTTC
TRBV12-3/TRBV12-4	.	many	TRBJ1-2	CASSQDSRYGYTF	TGTGCCAGCAGTCAGGACAGCCGATATGGCTACACCTTC
TRBV20-1	.	many	TRBJ1-2	CSARFSGTGGGYTF	TGCAGTGCTAGGTTTTCCGGGACCGGAGGAGGCTACACCTTC
TRBV2	TRBD1	.	TRBJ2-7	CASRPTGGYEQYF	TGTGCCAGCAGGCCGACAGGGGGCTACGAGCAGTACTTC
TRBV5-1	TRBD2	many	TRBJ2-1	CASSFSLAGGPEQFF	TGCGCCAGCAGCTTTTCACTAGCGGGGGGGCCCGAGCAGTTCTTC
TRBV11-1	.	few	TRBJ2-7	CASSLSLSGTTLPYEQYF	TGTGCCAGCAGCTTATCACTATCAGGCACTACATTACCCTACGAGCAGTACTTC
TRBV3-1	TRBD2	many	TRBJ2-1	CASSLGLAGGLYTDEQFF	TGTGCCAGCAGCTTGGGACTAGCGGGAGGGCTATACACCGACGAGCAGTTCTTC
TRBV7-7	.	many	TRBJ2-2	CASSLAQGLDTGELFF	TGTGCCAGCAGCTTAGCGCAGGGACTGGACACCGGGGAGCTGTTTTTT
TRBV5-1	.	many	TRBJ1-1	CASLDLGGQSEAFF	TGCGCCAGCCTCGATTTGGGGGGGCAGAGTGAAGCTTTCTTT
TRBV11-2	.	few	TRBJ2-5	CASSPLGGQQETQYF	TGTGCCAGCAGCCCCCTCGGGGGCCAGCAAGAGACCCAGTACTTC
TRBV9	.	many	TRBJ1-1	CASSVDGGRYTEAFF	TGTGCCAGCAGCGTAGATGGGGGGCGTTACACTGAAGCTTTCTTT
TRBV4-1	.	many	TRBJ1-1	CASSQDARTTTFF	TGCGCCAGCAGCCAAGATGCGAGGACAACGACTTTCTTT
TRBV6-1	.	many	TRBJ1-1	CASSEAARDTEAFF	TGTGCCAGCAGTGAAGCGGCGAGGGACACTGAAGCTTTCTTT
TRBV12-3/TRBV12-4	TRBD1	many	TRBJ1-2	CASSAGQGTCTF	TGTGCCAGCAGTGCGGGACAGGGGACCTGCACCTTC
TRBV20-1	.	many	TRBJ2-3	CSAREGSASSTDTQYF	TGCAGTGCTAGAGAAGGTAGCGCATCTAGCACAGATACGCAGTATTTT
TRBV10-2	.	few	TRBJ1-1	CASSGRFTEAFF	TGCGCCAGCAGTGGGCGGTTTACTGAAGCTTTCTTT
TRBV29-1	.	many	TRBJ2-7	CSVEEPGRYEQYF	TGCAGCGTTGAAGAACCGGGCAGGTACGAGCAGTACTTC
TRBV7-6	.	few	TRBJ2-3	CASSATGTSTDTQYF	TGTGCCAGCAGCGCAACCGGGACTAGCACAGATACGCAGTATTTT
TRBV18	.	many	TRBJ1-1	CASSLFDRYTEAFF	TGTGCCAGCTCACTATTTGACCGATACACTGAAGCTTTCTTT
TRBV28	TRBD1	many	TRBJ1-2	CASSLSGTGVYGYTF	TGTGCCAGCAGTCTATCCGGGACAGGGGTCTATGGCTACACCTTC
TRBV20-1	.	many	TRBJ1-1	CSAFVPRNTEAFF	TGCAGTGCGTTTGTACCACGGAACACTGAAGCTTTCTTT
TRBV29-1	TRBD1	many	TRBJ2-7	CSVAYEGTDSLHF	TGCAGCGTAGCTTACGAAGGGACAGACTCGCTCCACTTC
TRBV5-1	.	many	TRBJ1-1	CASSFLGYRDRDTEAFF	TGCGCCAGCAGCTTCCTGGGTTACAGGGACCGGGACACTGAAGCTTTCTTT
TRBV20-1	TRBD2	.	TRBJ2-7	CSAGLPGGGADYEQYF	TGCAGTGCTGGTCTACCCGGGGGGGGAGCTGATTACGAGCAGTACTTC
TRBV20-1	.	many	TRBJ2-1	CSAAADLSGRGEQFF	TGCAGTGCCGCAGCCGACCTTAGCGGACGAGGTGAGCAGTTCTTC
TRBV20-1	.	.	TRBJ2-2	CSARRGARTGELFF	TGCAGTGCCCGCCGCGGGGCTCGCACCGGGGAGCTGTTTTTT
TRBV5-1	.	many	TRBJ2-5	CASRVDGVQETQYF	TGCGCCAGCAGGGTGGATGGGGTACAAGAGACCCAGTACTTC
TRBV10-1	TRBD1	many	TRBJ2-5	CASSESTGAKGTQYF	TGCGCCAGCAGTGAGTCGACAGGGGCCAAGGGGACCCAGTACTTC
TRBV20-1	TRBD2	.	TRBJ2-3	CSATYPTRSGSLVASDTQYF	TGCAGTGCTACTTACCCTACCCGTAGCGGGAGCCTAGTTGCTTCAGATACGCAGTATTTT
TRBV5-5	.	many	TRBJ1-2	CASLSGFSNYGYTF	TGTGCCAGCCTTTCGGGGTTTAGTAACTATGGCTACACCTTC
TRBV9	.	many	TRBJ2-3	CASSALYADTQYF	TGTGCCAGCAGCGCCCTTTATGCAGATACGCAGTATTTT
TRBV13	TRBD1	.	TRBJ2-2	CASSRNRGPGAGELFF	TGTGCCAGCAGCCGTAACAGGGGGCCGGGCGCCGGGGAGCTGTTTTTT
TRBV5-1	TRBD1	many	TRBJ2-7	CASSSQGVSSYEQYF	TGCGCCAGCAGTTCTCAGGGGGTTAGCTCCTACGAGCAGTACTTC